This T cell receptor (beta chain) derives from a study of blood T cell repertoires in COVID-19. This CDR3 has 18 amino acids. CDR1 and CDR2 (germline): MNHNS, SASEGT. V was pared by 2 bases and J by 2 bases, with 12 bases of the junction left unmatched. Assay: immunoSEQ multiplex PCR; the TCRdb copy retains only in-frame clones and omits some. The table lists 200,000 to 250,000 clones, over 75% of them singletons. Cohort assignment relied on participant-reported clinical history. Recovery meant two consecutive negative NP/OP PCR tests, professional clearance, or resolved symptoms. The clonotype was recovered from a man aged 40-55 years who had recovered from COVID-19. The source material was PBMCs or T cells enriched from blood (not recorded which). This rearrangement joins TRBV6-1 to TRBJ2-3; 8 positions match TRBD2. CDR3 nucleotides: TGTGCCAGCAGTGAACCTCCACCGGGGGGGGAGATCACAGATACGCAGTATTTT. Protein product: CASSEPPPGGEITDTQYF.